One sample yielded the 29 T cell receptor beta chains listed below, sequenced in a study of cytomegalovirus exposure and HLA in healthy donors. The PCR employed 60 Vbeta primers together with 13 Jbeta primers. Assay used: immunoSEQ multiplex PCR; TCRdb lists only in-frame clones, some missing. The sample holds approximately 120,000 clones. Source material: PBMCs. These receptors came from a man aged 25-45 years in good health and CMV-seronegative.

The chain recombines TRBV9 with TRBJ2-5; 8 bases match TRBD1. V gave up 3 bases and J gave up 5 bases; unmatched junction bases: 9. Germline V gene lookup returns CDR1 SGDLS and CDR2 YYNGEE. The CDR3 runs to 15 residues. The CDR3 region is CASSAPDRGEETQYF. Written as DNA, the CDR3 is TGTGCCAGCAGCGCACCAGACAGGGGAGAGGAGACCCAGTACTTC.

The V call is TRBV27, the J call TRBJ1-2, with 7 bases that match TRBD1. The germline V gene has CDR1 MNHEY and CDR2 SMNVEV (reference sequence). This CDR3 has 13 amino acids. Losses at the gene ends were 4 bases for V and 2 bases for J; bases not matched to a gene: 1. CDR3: CASSSTGNYGYTF. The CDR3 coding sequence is TGTGCCAGCAGTTCGACAGGGAACTATGGCTACACCTTC.

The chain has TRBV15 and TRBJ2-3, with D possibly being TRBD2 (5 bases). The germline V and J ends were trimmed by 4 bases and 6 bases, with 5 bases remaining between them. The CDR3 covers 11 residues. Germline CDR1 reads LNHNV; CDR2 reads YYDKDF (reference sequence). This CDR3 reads CATSTGDTQYF. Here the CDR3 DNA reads TGTGCCACCAGCACGGGGGATACGCAGTATTTT.

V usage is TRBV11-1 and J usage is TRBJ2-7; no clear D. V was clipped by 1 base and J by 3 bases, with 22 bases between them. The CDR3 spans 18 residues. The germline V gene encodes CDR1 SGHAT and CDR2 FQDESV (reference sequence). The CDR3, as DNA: TGTGCCAGCAGCTTAGGGCCGATTGACCTATCGAGAGGCTACGAGCAGTACTTC. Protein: CASSLGPIDLSRGYEQYF.

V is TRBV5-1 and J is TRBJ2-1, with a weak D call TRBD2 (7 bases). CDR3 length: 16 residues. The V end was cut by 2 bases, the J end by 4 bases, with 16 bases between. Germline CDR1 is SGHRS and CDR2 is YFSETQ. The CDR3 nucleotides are TGCGCCAGCAGCTTCGAAAAGGGGGGGCAATACAATGAGCAGTTCTTC. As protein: CASSFEKGGQYNEQFF.

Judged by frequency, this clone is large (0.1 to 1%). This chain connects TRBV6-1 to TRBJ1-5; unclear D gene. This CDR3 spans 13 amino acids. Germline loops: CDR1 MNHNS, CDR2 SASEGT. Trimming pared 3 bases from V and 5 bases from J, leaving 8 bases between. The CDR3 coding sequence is TGTGCCAGCAGTGATCTCCCTCATCAGCCCCAGCATTTT. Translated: CASSDLPHQPQHF.

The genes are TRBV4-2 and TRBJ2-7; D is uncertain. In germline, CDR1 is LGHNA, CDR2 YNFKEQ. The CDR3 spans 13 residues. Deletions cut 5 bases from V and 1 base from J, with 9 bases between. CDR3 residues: CASSYRVSYEQYF. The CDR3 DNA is TGTGCCAGCAGCTACCGGGTTTCCTACGAGCAGTACTTC.

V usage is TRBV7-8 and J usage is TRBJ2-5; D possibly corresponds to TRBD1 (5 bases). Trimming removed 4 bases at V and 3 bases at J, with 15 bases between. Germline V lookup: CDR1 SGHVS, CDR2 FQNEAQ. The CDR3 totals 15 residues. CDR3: CASSSPIGAEETQYF. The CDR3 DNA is TGTGCCAGCAGCTCCCCCATAGGGGCCGAAGAGACCCAGTACTTC. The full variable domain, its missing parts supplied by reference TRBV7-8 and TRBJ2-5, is GAGVSQSPRYKVAKRGQDVALRCDPISGHVSLFWYQQALGQGPEFLTYFQNEAQLDKSGLPSDRFFAERPEGSVSTLKIQRTQQEDSAVYLCASSSPIGAEETQYFGPGTRLLVL.

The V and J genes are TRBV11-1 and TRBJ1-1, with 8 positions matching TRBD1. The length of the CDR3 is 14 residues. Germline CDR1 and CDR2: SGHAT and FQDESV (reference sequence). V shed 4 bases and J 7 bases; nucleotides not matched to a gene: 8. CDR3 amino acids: CASSSQDRGNEAFF. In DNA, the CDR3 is TGTGCCAGCAGCTCTCAAGACAGGGGTAATGAAGCTTTCTTT.

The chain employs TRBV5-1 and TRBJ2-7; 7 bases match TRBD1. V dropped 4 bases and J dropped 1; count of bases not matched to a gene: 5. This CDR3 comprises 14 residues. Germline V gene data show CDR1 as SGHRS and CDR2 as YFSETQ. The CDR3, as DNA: TGCGCCAGCAGCCCGACAGGGCCTTCCTACGAGCAGTACTTC. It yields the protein CASSPTGPSYEQYF.

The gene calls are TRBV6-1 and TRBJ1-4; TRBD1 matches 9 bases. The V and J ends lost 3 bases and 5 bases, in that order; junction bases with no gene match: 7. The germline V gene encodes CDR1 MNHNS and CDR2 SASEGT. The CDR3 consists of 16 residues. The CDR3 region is CASSETSGTGNEKLFF. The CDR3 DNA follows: TGTGCCAGCAGTGAGACTTCCGGGACAGGGAATGAAAAACTGTTTTTT.

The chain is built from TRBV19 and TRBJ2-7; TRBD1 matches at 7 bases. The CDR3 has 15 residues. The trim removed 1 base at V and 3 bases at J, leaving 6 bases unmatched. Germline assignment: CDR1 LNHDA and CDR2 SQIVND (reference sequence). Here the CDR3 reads CASSIGGQTYYEQYF. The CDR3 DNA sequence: TGTGCCAGTAGTATAGGGGGACAGACTTACTACGAGCAGTACTTC.

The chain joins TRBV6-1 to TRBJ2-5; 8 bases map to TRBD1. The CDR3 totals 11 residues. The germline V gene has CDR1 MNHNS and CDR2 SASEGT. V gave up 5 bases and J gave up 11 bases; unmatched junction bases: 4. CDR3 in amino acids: CASSTTGGQYF. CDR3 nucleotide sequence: TGTGCCAGCAGTACAACAGGGGGGCAGTACTTC.

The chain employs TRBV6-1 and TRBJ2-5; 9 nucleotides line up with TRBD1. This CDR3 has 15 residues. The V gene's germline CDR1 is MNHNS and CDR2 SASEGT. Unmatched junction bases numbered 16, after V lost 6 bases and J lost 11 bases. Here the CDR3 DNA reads TGTGCCAGCAGCGTAACAGGGGGCGACACGGGGGAGCAGTACTTC. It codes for CASSVTGGDTGEQYF.

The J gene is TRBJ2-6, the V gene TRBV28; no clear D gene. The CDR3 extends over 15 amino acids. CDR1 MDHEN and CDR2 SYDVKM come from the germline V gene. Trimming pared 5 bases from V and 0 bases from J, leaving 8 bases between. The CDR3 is CASSPQISGANVLTF. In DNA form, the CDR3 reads TGTGCCAGCAGTCCGCAGATCTCTGGGGCCAACGTCCTGACTTTC. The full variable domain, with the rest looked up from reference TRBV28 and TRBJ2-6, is DVKVTQSSRYLVKRTGEKVFLECVQDMDHENMFWYRQDPGLGLRLIYFSYDVKMKEKGDIPEGYSVSREKKERFSLILESASTNQTSMYLCASSPQISGANVLTFGAGSRLTVL.

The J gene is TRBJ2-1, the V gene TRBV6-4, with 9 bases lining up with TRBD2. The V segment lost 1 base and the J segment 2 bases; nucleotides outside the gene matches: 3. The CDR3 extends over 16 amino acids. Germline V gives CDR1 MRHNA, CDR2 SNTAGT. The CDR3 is CASSDYSGRPYNEQFF. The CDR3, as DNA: TGTGCCAGCAGTGACTATAGCGGGAGACCCTACAATGAGCAGTTCTTC.

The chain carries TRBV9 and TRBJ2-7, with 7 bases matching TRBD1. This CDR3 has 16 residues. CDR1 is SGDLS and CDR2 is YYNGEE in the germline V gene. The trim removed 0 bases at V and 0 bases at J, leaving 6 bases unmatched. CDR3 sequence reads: CASSVEGGAGSYEQYF. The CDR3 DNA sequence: TGTGCCAGCAGCGTAGAAGGGGGCGCAGGCTCCTACGAGCAGTACTTC.

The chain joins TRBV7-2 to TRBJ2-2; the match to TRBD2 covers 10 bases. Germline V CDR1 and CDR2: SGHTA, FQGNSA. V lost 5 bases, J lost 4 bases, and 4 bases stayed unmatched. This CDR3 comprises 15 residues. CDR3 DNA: TGTGCCAGCAGCAATCGACTAGCGGGCACCGGGGAGCTGTTTTTT. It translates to CASSNRLAGTGELFF.

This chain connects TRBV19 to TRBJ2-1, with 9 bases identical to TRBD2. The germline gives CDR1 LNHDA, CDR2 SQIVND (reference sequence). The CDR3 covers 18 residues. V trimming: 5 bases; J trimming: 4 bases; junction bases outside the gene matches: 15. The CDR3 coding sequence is TGTGCCAGTAGTCCTGAGGGTTCAGCGGGAGGAAATTACAATGAGCAGTTCTTC. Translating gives CASSPEGSAGGNYNEQFF.

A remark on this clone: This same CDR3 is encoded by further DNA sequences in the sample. This chain's CDR3 is CASSLNAGLPAYEQYF. The CDR3 DNA reads as TGCGCCAGCAGCTTAAACGCGGGACTTCCTGCCTACGAGCAGTACTTC. This chain uses TRBV5-1 with TRBJ2-7, with TRBD2 as a possible D gene (6 bases). The germline V gene encodes CDR1 SGHRS and CDR2 YFSETQ. V was cut by 2 bases and J by 2 bases, with 17 bases left in between. CDR3 length equals 16 residues.

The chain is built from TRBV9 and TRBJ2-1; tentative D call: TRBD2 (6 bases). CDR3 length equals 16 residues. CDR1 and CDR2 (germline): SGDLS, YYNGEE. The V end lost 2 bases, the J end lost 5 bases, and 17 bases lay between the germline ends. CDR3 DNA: TGTGCCAGCAGCGTTAGTGGAGGGAGGCTGCACAATGAGCAGTTCTTC. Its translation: CASSVSGGRLHNEQFF. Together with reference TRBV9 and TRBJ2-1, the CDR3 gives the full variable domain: DSGVTQTPKHLITATGQRVTLRCSPRSGDLSVYWYQQSLDQGLQFLIQYYNGEERAKGNILERFSAQQFPDLHSELNLSSLELGDSALYFCASSVSGGRLHNEQFFGPGTRLTVL.

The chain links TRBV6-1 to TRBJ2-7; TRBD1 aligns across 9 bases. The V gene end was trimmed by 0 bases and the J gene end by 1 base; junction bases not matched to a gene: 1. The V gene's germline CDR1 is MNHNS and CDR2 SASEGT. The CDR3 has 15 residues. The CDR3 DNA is TGTGCCAGCAGTGAAGCTGGGACAGGGTCCTACGAGCAGTACTTC. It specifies CASSEAGTGSYEQYF.

CDR3 amino acids: CASSRTGEAYNEQFF. The CDR3 DNA reads as TGTGCCAGCTCCAGGACAGGGGAGGCGTACAATGAGCAGTTCTTC. This chain joins TRBV2 and TRBJ2-1, with 9 positions matching TRBD1. Germline V lookup: CDR1 SNHLY, CDR2 FYNNEI. V was pared by 8 bases and J by 4 bases, with 9 bases of the junction left unmatched. The CDR3 totals 15 residues.

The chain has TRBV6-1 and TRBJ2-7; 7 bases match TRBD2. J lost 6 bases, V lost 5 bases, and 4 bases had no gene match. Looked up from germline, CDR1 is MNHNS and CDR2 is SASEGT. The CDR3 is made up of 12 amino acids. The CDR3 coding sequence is TGTGCCAGCAGTCAAGGGAGGGTCGAGCAGTACTTC. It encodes CASSQGRVEQYF.

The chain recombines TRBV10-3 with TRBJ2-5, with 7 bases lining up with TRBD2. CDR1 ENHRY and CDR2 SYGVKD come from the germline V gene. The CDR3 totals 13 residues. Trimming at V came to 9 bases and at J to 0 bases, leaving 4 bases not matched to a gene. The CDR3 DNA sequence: TGTGCCATGGCGGGGGATGACCAAGAGACCCAGTACTTC. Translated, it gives CAMAGDDQETQYF.

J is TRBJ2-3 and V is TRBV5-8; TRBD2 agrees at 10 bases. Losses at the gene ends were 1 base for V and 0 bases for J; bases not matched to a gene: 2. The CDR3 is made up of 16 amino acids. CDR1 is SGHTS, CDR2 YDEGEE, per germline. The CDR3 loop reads CASSLSGRASTDTQYF. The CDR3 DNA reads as TGTGCCAGCAGCTTGAGCGGGAGGGCCAGCACAGATACGCAGTATTTT.

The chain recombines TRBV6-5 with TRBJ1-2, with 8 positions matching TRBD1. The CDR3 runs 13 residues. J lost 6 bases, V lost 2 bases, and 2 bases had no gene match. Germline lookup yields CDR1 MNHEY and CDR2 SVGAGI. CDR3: CASSYRQGNGYTF. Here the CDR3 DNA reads TGTGCCAGCAGTTACAGACAGGGGAATGGCTACACCTTC.

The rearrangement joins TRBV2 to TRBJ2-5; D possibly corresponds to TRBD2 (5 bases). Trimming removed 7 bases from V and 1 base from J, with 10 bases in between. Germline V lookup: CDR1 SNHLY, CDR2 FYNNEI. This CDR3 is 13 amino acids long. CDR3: CASKVAFQETQYF. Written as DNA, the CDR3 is TGTGCCAGCAAGGTAGCGTTCCAAGAGACCCAGTACTTC.

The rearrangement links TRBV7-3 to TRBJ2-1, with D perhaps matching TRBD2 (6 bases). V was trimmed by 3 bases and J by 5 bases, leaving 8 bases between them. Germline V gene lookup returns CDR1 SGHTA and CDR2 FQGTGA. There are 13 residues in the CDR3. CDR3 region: CASSFGGNNEQFF. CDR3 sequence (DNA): TGTGCCAGCAGCTTTGGGGGGAACAATGAGCAGTTCTTC.